The source of this T cell receptor (beta chain) is a study of cytomegalovirus exposure and HLA in healthy donors. Regarding the study as a whole: Roughly uniform depth of sequencing across donors was assumed in presence/absence analyses. In vitro assays verified that a few CMV-associated chains recognized CMV antigens specifically. In a later analysis, compared with equally common non-associated chains, HLA-associated beta chains were more expanded.

A multiplex PCR was run with 60 Vbeta primers and 13 Jbeta primers. The repertoire was sequenced with immunoSEQ multiplex PCR; TCRdb's copy has only in-frame clones and lacks some. The sample lists around 200,000 clones; roughly 80% were seen once. Donors were ostensibly healthy at sampling, although undocumented immune exposures were probable. V shed 5 bases, J shed 5 bases, and the junction held 5 bases outside the gene matches. Germline CDR1 and CDR2: SGHRS and YFSETQ. The CDR3 sequence is 14 residues long. Concerning this clone: Its specificity is unknown.

V usage is TRBV5-1 and J usage is TRBJ2-3, with TRBD2 matching over 10 bases. The clonotype was recovered from a man in his fifties in good health and CMV-seronegative. Source material: PBMCs. The CDR3 here is CASRLAGELDTQYF. CDR3 nucleotides: TGCGCCAGCAGGCTAGCGGGAGAATTAGATACGCAGTATTTT.